Below, one T cell receptor beta chain is given with its context. What it binds is not known. Expressed TCRB transcripts were sequenced because the isolated RNA had all been reverse transcribed beforehand. TCRdb's copy holds only in-frame clones and misses some; the assay was immunoSEQ multiplex PCR. Here the sample spans 250,000 to 350,000 clones, roughly 15% being singletons. This record belongs to a study of beta chain features in type 1 diabetes. This CDR3 is built from 15 residues. Germline V gives CDR1 MGHRA, CDR2 YSYEKL. The V and J ends lost 1 base and 4 bases, in that order; junction bases with no gene match: 6. Study-wide findings and caveats: Relative to healthy donors, patients appeared to have naive, central memory and Treg TCRB repertoires that were more similar. PCR may have favored shorter templates equally in patients and controls.

The chain couples TRBV4-1 to TRBJ2-5, with 7 bases that match TRBD2. This sequence was found in a man aged 25-45 years in good health. The specimen sequenced was central memory CD4+ T cells from blood. CDR3 coding DNA: TGCGCCAGCAGCCAAGGTGGGCCTAGCGGAGAGACCCAGTACTTC. Its translation: CASSQGGPSGETQYF.